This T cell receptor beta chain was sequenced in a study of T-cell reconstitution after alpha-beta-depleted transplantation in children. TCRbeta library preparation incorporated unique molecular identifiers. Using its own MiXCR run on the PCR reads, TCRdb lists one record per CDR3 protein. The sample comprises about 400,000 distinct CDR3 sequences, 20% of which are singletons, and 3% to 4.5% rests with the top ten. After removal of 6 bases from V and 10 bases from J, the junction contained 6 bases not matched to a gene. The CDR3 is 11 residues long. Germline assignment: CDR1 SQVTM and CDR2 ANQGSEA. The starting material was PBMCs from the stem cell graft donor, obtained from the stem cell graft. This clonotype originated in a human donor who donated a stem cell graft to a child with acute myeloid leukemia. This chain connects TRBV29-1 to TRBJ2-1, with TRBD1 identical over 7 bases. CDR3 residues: CSVVQGSEQFF. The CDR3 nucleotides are TGCAGCGTCGTACAGGGGAGCGAGCAGTTCTTC.